These T cell receptor beta chains were read from a single sample in a study of Graves' ophthalmopathy and Graves' hyperthyroidism. TCRdb re-called the multiplex PCR reads with MiXCR, one entry per CDR3 protein. The table shows under 400,000 distinct CDR3 sequences, with 17% occurring only once. The material sequenced was peripheral blood. The receptors originated from an adult man with Graves' ophthalmopathy. The CDR3 runs from the conserved cysteine through the conserved F or W. D genes are given only for firm matches. Rows give clone size only sometimes, using once, few, many, or a class for an expanded clone.

>TRBJ2-5|TRBD1|TRBV10-2|many
TGCGCCAGCAGTGGCTGGACAGGGGGAGAGACCCAGTACTTC
CASSGWTGGETQYF
>TRBJ1-3|-|TRBV6-2/TRBV6-3|many
TGTGCCAGCGACAGACAGACCGCCTCTGGAAACACCATATATTTT
CASDRQTASGNTIYF
>TRBJ1-6|-|TRBV6-5|many
TGTGCCAGCAGTTACTCGAATCTCCCGGGGACCCATTCACCCCTCCACTTT
CASSYSNLPGTHSPLHF
>TRBJ1-6|-|TRBV5-1|many
TGCGCCAGCAGCCCGGGACTAGGGGGGTCACCCCTCCACTTT
CASSPGLGGSPLHF
>TRBJ2-5|-|TRBV7-3|many
TGTGCCAGCAGCTTAACGGCGGGAAACCAAGAGACCCAGTACTTC
CASSLTAGNQETQYF
>TRBJ1-2|TRBD1|TRBV28|-
TGTGCCAGCAAGACCGGGACAGGAACATTAAACTATGGCTACACCTTC
CASKTGTGTLNYGYTF
>TRBJ1-1|-|TRBV4-3|many
TGCGCCAGCAGCCAAGATTACCACAGCTACTACAACACTGAAGCTTTCTTT
CASSQDYHSYYNTEAFF
>TRBJ1-5|TRBD1|TRBV15|many
TGTGCCACTAGGCCCAGGGGGCTTGGGGATCAGCCCCAGCATTTT
CATRPRGLGDQPQHF
>TRBJ1-5|-|TRBV12-3/TRBV12-4|-
TGTGCCAGCAGTTTAGCTTCATACAGGTCAAATCAGCCCCAGCATTTT
CASSLASYRSNQPQHF
>TRBJ1-6|-|TRBV2|-
TGTGCCAGCAGTTACTCGGAACGGGATAATTCACCCCTCCACTTT
CASSYSERDNSPLHF